This entry describes one T cell receptor (beta chain). Sequencing used immunoSEQ multiplex PCR; TCRdb keeps in-frame clones, though not all of them. The profile shows about 150,000 clones, about 94% of them singletons. Per germline, CDR1 MNHEY and CDR2 SVGAGI. With 7 bases removed from V and 4 bases from J, the gap between germline ends came to 10 bases. The CDR3 length is 12 residues. The data derive from a study of control samples from healthy donors and cancer patients. Input material: blood. This TCR derives from a woman aged 40 to 50 in good health. This chain uses TRBV6-5 with TRBJ2-5; D perhaps matches TRBD2 (6 bases). The DNA for the CDR3 is TGTGCCAGCAAAAGGGAGGCAGAGACCCAGTACTTC. It encodes CASKREAETQYF.